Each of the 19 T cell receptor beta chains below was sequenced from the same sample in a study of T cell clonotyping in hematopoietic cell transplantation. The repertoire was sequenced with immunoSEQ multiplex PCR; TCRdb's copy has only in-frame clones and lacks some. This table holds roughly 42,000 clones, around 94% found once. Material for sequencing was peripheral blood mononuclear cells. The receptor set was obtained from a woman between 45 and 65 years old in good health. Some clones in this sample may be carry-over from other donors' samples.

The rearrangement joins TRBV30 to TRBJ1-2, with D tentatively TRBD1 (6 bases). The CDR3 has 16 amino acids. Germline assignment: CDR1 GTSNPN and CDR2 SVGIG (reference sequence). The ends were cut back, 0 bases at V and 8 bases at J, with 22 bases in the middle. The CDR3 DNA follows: TGTGCCTGGAGTGTAATTGGTACGGGGGCAAGAGGCGGCTACACCTTC. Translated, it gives CAWSVIGTGARGGYTF. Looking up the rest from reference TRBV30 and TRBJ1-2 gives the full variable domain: SQTIHQWPATLVQPVGSPLSLECTVEGTSNPNLYWYRQAAGRGLQLLFYSVGIGQISSEVPQNLSASRPQDRQFILSSKKLLLSDSGFYLCAWSVIGTGARGGYTFGSGTRLTVV.

The DNA for the CDR3 is TGTGCCAGCAGCTCTACTAGCGGGGGGACCAAAAACATTCAGTACTTC. Protein sequence: CASSSTSGGTKNIQYF. This sequence joins TRBV7-2 and TRBJ2-4; 12 bases line up with TRBD2. The germline V gene encodes CDR1 SGHTA and CDR2 FQGNSA. V shed 4 bases and J 2 bases; nucleotides not matched to a gene: 3. The CDR3 length is 16 residues.

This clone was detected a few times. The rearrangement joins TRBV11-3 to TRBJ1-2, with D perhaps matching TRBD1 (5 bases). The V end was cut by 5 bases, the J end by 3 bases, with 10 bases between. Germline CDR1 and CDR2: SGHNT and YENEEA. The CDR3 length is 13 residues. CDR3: CASSPGSYYGYTF. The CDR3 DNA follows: TGTGCCAGCAGCCCAGGGTCTTACTATGGCTACACCTTC.

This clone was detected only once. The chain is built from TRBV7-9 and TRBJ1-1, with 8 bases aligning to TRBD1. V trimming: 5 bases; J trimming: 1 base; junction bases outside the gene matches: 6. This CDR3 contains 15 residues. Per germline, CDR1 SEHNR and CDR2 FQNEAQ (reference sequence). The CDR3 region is CASSRDRGGNTEAFF. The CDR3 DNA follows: TGTGCCAGCAGCAGAGACAGGGGCGGGAACACTGAAGCTTTCTTT.

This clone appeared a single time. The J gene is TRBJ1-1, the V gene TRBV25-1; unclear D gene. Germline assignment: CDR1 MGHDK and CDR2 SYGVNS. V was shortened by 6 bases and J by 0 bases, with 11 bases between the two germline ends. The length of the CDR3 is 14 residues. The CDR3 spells CASRPQVVNTEAFF. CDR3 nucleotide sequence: TGTGCCAGCAGGCCCCAGGTTGTGAACACTGAAGCTTTCTTT.

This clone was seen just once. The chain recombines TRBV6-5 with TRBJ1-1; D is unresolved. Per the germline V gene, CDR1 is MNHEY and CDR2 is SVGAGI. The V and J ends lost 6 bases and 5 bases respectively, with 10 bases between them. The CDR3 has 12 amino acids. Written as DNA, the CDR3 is TGTGCCAGCAGGTCCCATGGAACTGAAGCTTTCTTT. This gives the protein CASRSHGTEAFF.

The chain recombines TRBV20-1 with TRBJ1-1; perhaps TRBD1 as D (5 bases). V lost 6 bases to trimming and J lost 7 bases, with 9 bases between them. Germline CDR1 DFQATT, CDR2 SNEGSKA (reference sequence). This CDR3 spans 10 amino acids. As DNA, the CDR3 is TGCAGTGCCCACGACAGTGAAGCTTTCTTT. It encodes CSAHDSEAFF.

This chain's CDR3 is CASSRGWGLGTEAFF. CDR3 nucleotides: TGTGCCAGCAGCCGCGGTTGGGGGTTAGGCACTGAAGCTTTCTTT. This rearrangement joins TRBV11-2 to TRBJ1-1, with D possibly matching TRBD1 (5 bases). V gave up 5 bases and J gave up 4 bases, with 17 bases separating them. CDR1 is SGHAT, CDR2 FQNNGV, per germline. CDR3 length: 15 residues.

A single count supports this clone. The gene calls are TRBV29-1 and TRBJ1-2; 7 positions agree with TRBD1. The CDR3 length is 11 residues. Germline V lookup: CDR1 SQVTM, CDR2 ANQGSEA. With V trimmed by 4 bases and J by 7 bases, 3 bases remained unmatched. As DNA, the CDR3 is TGCAGCGTTGTTGGGACAGCTGGCTACACCTTC. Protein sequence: CSVVGTAGYTF.

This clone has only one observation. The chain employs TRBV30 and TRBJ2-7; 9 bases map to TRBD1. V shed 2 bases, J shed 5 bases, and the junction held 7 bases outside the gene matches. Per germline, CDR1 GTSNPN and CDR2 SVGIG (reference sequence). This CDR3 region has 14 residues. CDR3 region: CAWSPGTGLHEQYF. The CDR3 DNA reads TGTGCCTGGAGTCCCGGGACAGGGCTCCACGAGCAGTACTTC.

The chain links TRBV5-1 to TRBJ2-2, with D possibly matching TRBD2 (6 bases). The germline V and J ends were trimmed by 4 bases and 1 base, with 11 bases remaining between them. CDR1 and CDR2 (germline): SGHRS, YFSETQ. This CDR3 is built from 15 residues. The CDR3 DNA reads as TGCGCCAGCAGCCTTAGCGGATTGAACACCGGGGAGCTGTTTTTT. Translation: CASSLSGLNTGELFF.

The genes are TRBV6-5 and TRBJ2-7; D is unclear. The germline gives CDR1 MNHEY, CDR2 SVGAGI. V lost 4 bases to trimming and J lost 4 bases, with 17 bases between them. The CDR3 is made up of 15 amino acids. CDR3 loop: CASSSTTAITYEQYF. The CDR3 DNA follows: TGTGCCAGCAGTTCCACGACCGCGATCACGTACGAGCAGTACTTC.

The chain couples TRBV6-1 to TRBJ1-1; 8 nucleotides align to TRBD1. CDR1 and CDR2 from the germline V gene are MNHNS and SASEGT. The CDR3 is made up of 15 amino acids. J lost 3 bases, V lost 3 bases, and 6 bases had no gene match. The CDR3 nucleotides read TGTGCCAGCAGTGACCCCCCGGACAGGGACACTGAAGCTTTCTTT. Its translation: CASSDPPDRDTEAFF.

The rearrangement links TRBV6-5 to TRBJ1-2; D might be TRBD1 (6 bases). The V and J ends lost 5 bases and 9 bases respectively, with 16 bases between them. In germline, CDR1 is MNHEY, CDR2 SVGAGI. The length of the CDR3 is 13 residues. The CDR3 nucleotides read TGTGCCAGCAGTCGGGACATGTATTCTCGCTACACCTTC. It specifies CASSRDMYSRYTF.

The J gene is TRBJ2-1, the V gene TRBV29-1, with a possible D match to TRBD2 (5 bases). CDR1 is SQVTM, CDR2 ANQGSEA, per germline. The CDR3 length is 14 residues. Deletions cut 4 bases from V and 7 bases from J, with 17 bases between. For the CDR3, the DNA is TGCAGCGTTGGAAGCGTCGGAGGTGAGAATGAGCAGTTCTTC. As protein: CSVGSVGGENEQFF.

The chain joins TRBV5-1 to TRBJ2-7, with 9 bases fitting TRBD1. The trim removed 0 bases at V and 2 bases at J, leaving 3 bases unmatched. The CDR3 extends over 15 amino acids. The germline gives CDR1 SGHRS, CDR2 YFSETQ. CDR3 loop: CASSLVRTGAYEQYF. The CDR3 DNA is TGCGCCAGCAGCTTGGTGCGGACAGGGGCCTACGAGCAGTACTTC.

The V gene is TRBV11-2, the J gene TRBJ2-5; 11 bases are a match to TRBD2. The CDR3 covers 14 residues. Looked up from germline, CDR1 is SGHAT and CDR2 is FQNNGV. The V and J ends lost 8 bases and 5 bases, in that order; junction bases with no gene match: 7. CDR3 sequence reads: CASGYSGGAETQYF. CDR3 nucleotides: TGTGCCAGCGGATATAGCGGGGGGGCGGAGACCCAGTACTTC. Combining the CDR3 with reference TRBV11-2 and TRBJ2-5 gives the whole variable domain EAGVAQSPRYKIIEKRQSVAFWCNPISGHATLYWYQQILGQGPKLLIQFQNNGVVDDSQLPKDRFSAERLKGVDSTLKIQPAKLEDSAVYLCASGYSGGAETQYFGPGTRLLVL.

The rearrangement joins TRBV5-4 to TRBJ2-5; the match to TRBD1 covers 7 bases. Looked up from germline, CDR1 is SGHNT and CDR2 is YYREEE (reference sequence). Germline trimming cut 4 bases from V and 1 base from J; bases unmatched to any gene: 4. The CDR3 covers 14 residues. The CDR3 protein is CASSSGQAQETQYF. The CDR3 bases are TGTGCCAGCAGCAGTGGACAGGCCCAAGAGACCCAGTACTTC. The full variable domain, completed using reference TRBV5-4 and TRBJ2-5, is ETGVTQSPTHLIKTRGQQVTLRCSSQSGHNTVSWYQQALGQGPQFIFQYYREEENGRGNFPPRFSGLQFPNYSSELNVNALELDDSALYLCASSSGQAQETQYFGPGTRLLVL.

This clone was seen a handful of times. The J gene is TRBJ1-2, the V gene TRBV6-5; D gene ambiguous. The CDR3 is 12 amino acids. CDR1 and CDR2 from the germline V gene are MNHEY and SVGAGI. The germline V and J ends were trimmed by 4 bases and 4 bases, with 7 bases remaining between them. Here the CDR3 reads CASSSGSYGYTF. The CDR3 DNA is TGTGCCAGCAGTTCTGGCAGCTATGGCTACACCTTC.